The 23 T cell receptor beta chains below were found in one sample sequenced in a study of lung T cells in sarcoidosis with Löfgren's syndrome. A single record per CDR3 protein comes from TCRdb applying MiXCR to the reads. The data hold more than 6,500 distinct CDR3 sequences, with under 25% observed a single time. Sequenced sample: CD4+ T cells from bronchoalveolar lavage fluid. These receptors were collected from a human donor with sarcoidosis (Löfgren's syndrome or another form), or a control subject (not recorded which).

This clonotype was detected ten times or more. The J gene is TRBJ1-6, the V gene TRBV6-1; D unclear. Germline CDR1 MNHNS, CDR2 SASEGT. The CDR3 spans 13 residues. The V gene lost 6 bases and the J gene lost 7 bases, with 10 bases spanning the gap. CDR3 sequence: CASSPDGNSPLHF. The CDR3 nucleotides read TGTGCCAGCAGCCCGGACGGGAATTCACCCCTCCACTTT.

This clonotype has a count of ten or more. The V gene is TRBV10-3, the J gene TRBJ2-1; 11 positions agree with TRBD1. The CDR3 runs to 14 residues. V was pared by 4 bases and J by 8 bases, with 4 bases of the junction left unmatched. Germline V gene sequence: CDR1 ENHRY, CDR2 SYGVKD. The CDR3 loop is CAISGGQGGDEQFF. The CDR3 DNA follows: TGTGCCATCAGTGGGGGACAGGGGGGCGATGAGCAGTTCTTC.

This clonotype was observed many times. The chain combines TRBV2 with TRBJ1-1; D unclear. This CDR3 spans 14 amino acids. The germline V gene has CDR1 SNHLY and CDR2 FYNNEI. V lost 4 bases and J 1 base, leaving 10 bases between the germline ends. The CDR3, as DNA: TGTGCCAGCAGTGCATTGGGCGGGAACACTGAAGCTTTCTTT. Its translation: CASSALGGNTEAFF.

By share of the sample, this clonotype is medium-sized (0.01 to 0.1%). J is TRBJ2-1 and V is TRBV5-1; D unclear. Germline V gene sequence: CDR1 SGHRS, CDR2 YFSETQ. The V end was cut by 0 bases, the J end by 9 bases, with 10 bases between. The CDR3 sequence is 13 residues long. CDR3 in amino acids: CASSLESLSEQFF. The DNA for the CDR3 is TGCGCCAGCAGCTTGGAATCCCTCAGTGAGCAGTTCTTC.

This clonotype was counted ten times or more. Here the CDR3 reads CASSSVTNTEAFF. DNA for the CDR3: TGTGCCAGCAGCTCCGTCACAAACACTGAAGCTTTCTTT. The chain carries TRBV7-2 and TRBJ1-1; D is uncertain. This CDR3 is built from 13 residues. V dropped 4 bases and J dropped 2 bases, with 8 bases sitting between them. Per the germline V gene, CDR1 is SGHTA and CDR2 is FQGNSA. The full variable domain, rest sourced from reference TRBV7-2 and TRBJ1-1, is GAGVSQSPSNKVTEKGKDVELRCDPISGHTALYWYRQSLGQGLEFLIYFQGNSAPDKSGLPSDRFSAERTGGSVSTLTIQRTQQEDSAVYLCASSSVTNTEAFFGQGTRLTVV.

As regards this clonotype: Likely a read error: the CDR3 ends without its conserved phenylalanine or tryptophan. The chain is built from TRBV11-2 and TRBJ1-2, with TRBD1 as a possible D gene (5 bases). Between the trimmed V and J ends, which lost 4 bases and 4 bases, there was a span of 10 bases. The CDR3 runs 13 residues. CDR1 and CDR2 from the germline V gene are SGHAT and FQNNGV. The CDR3 spells CASSSSGPYGYTL. The CDR3 nucleotides are TGTGCCAGCAGCTCATCAGGGCCCTATGGCTACACCCTC.

This clonotype rates as medium-sized. The rearrangement uses TRBV20-1 and TRBJ1-2; D unresolved. The V end was cut by 6 bases, the J end by 7 bases, with 12 bases between. The CDR3 loop spans 11 amino acids. Germline CDR1 is DFQATT and CDR2 is SNEGSKA (reference sequence). The CDR3 loop reads CSAGNMRGYTF. CDR3 nucleotide sequence: TGCAGTGCAGGGAATATGCGTGGCTACACCTTC.

The chain couples TRBV2 to TRBJ2-1, with 7 bases lining up with TRBD1. The CDR3 runs 14 residues. After removal of 5 bases from V and 2 bases from J, the junction contained 3 bases not matched to a gene. CDR1 is SNHLY, CDR2 FYNNEI, per germline. CDR3 residues: CASSSDRAYNEQFF. The CDR3, as DNA: TGTGCCAGCAGTTCCGACAGGGCCTACAATGAGCAGTTCTTC.

This clonotype was counted only a few times. The rearrangement uses TRBV6-2 or TRBV6-3 and TRBJ2-5; possible D gene TRBD1, 5 bases. The V gene's germline CDR1 is MNHEY and CDR2 SVGEGT. The germline V and J ends were trimmed by 0 bases and 4 bases, with 12 bases remaining between them. CDR3 length equals 15 residues. CDR3 loop: CASSYSARGSETQYF. The CDR3 region has the DNA TGTGCCAGCAGTTACTCGGCAAGGGGTTCAGAGACCCAGTACTTC.

This clonotype is medium-sized (0.01 to 0.1%) in the sample. V and J are TRBV20-1 and TRBJ1-2; 10 nucleotides agree with TRBD1. The J segment lost 7 bases and the V segment lost 5 bases, leaving 10 bases of the junction unmatched. The germline V gene encodes CDR1 DFQATT and CDR2 SNEGSKA (reference sequence). CDR3 size: 14 residues. CDR3: CSAPKVDRGGGYTF. The DNA of the CDR3 is TGCAGTGCTCCTAAGGTGGACAGGGGGGGTGGCTACACCTTC.

The genes are TRBV5-1 and TRBJ2-3; 10 nucleotides align to TRBD1. V was clipped by 1 base and J by 0 bases; unmatched bases: 11. The CDR3 is 19 residues long. The germline V gene has CDR1 SGHRS and CDR2 YFSETQ. The CDR3 DNA sequence: TGCGCCAGCAGCTTGCGGGGACAGGGGATGCCCACTAGCACAGATACGCAGTATTTT. Amino acid sequence: CASSLRGQGMPTSTDTQYF.

This clonotype ranks as medium-sized. This chain joins TRBV12-3 or TRBV12-4 and TRBJ2-5; D is unresolved. The CDR3 is 13 residues long. Trimming removed 3 bases at V and 1 base at J, with 6 bases between. The CDR3 nucleotides are TGTGCCAGCAGTTTGAGCCCCCAAGAGACCCAGTACTTC. Translation: CASSLSPQETQYF.

The V and J genes are TRBV7-9 and TRBJ1-2, with TRBD1 as a possible D gene (5 bases). The V and J ends lost 5 bases and 5 bases respectively, with 24 bases between them. The CDR3 sequence is 17 residues long. Germline V gives CDR1 SEHNR, CDR2 FQNEAQ (reference sequence). CDR3 sequence (DNA): TGTGCCAGCAGCCCCCGAAACATGGACATCATCCGATATGGCTACACCTTC. Translating it yields CASSPRNMDIIRYGYTF.

This clonotype has ten or more counts. The gene calls are TRBV7-2 and TRBJ2-3, with TRBD2 matching 11 bases. The length of the CDR3 is 17 residues. Germline CDR1 SGHTA, CDR2 FQGNSA. After removal of 1 base from V and 3 bases from J, the junction contained 6 bases not matched to a gene. Here the CDR3 reads CTSSLVSGGAATDTQYF. CDR3 in DNA: TGTACCAGCAGCTTAGTTAGCGGGGGGGCCGCAACAGATACGCAGTATTTT.

The genes are TRBV12-5 and TRBJ1-6, with D possibly matching TRBD1 (5 bases). CDR1 and CDR2 from the germline V gene are LGHNT and FRNRAP. The V end was cut by 8 bases, the J end by 6 bases, with 11 bases between. The CDR3 has 13 amino acids. CDR3: CASLAGPNSPLHF. DNA of the CDR3: TGTGCTAGTCTCGCGGGGCCTAATTCACCCCTCCACTTT. Looking up the rest from reference TRBV12-5 and TRBJ1-6 gives the full variable domain: DARVTQTPRHKVTEMGQEVTMRCQPILGHNTVFWYRQTMMQGLELLAYFRNRAPLDDSGMPKDRFSAEMPDATLATLKIQPSEPRDSAVYFCASLAGPNSPLHFGNGTRLTVT.

This clonotype was observed a few times. The chain carries TRBV5-1 and TRBJ2-7; 7 bases match TRBD1. Germline lookup yields CDR1 SGHRS and CDR2 YFSETQ. V lost 5 bases and J lost 3; bases outside the gene matches: 2. The CDR3 runs 12 residues. Here the CDR3 reads CASRQGNYEQYF. CDR3 DNA: TGCGCCAGCAGACAGGGGAACTACGAGCAGTACTTC.

This clonotype is labeled medium-sized. The V gene is TRBV28, the J gene TRBJ2-3; D gene ambiguous. The CDR3 has 14 residues. The germline V gene has CDR1 MDHEN and CDR2 SYDVKM. The germline V and J ends were trimmed by 5 bases and 1 base, with 10 bases remaining between them. Written as DNA, the CDR3 is TGTGCCAGCAGTACGACGGGCGGCACAGATACGCAGTATTTT. The encoded protein is CASSTTGGTDTQYF.

By share, this clonotype counts as large. The chain is built from TRBV7-6 and TRBJ1-1, with D possibly TRBD1 on 5 matching bases. Germline values: CDR1 SGHVS, CDR2 FNYEAQ. The germline V and J ends were trimmed by 1 base and 9 bases, with 12 bases remaining between them. This CDR3 is 13 amino acids long. CDR3 DNA: TGTGCCAGCAGCTTAGGAGCACAGGTTCAAGCTTTCTTT. Protein product: CASSLGAQVQAFF.

As regards this clonotype: At one of its ends the junction is not consistent with the germline gene, which may arise from a read error. The chain recombines TRBV6-1 with TRBJ1-1; D is perhaps TRBD1 (5 bases). The CDR3 is made up of 15 amino acids. CDR1 is MNHNS and CDR2 is SASEGT in the germline V gene. In DNA form, the CDR3 reads TGTGCCAGCAGTGAAGGGAGAGGGAAGGACACTGAAGCTCTCTTT. Translating gives CASSEGRGKDTEALF.

The rearrangement joins TRBV6-2 or TRBV6-3 to TRBJ2-2, with TRBD1 as a possible D gene (6 bases). From germline, CDR1 is MNHEY and CDR2 SVGEGT. Deletions cut 0 bases from V and 4 bases from J, with 18 bases between. This CDR3 has 18 residues. The CDR3 spells CASSYSIARTESTGELFF. The CDR3 nucleotides are TGTGCCAGCAGTTACTCGATCGCGCGGACAGAGAGCACCGGGGAGCTGTTTTTT.

This clonotype was seen many times. This rearrangement joins TRBV18 to TRBJ1-2; possible D gene TRBD1, 5 bases. The CDR3 has 14 residues. CDR1 and CDR2 (germline): KGHSH, LQKENI. The germline V and J ends were trimmed by 5 bases and 4 bases, with 14 bases remaining between them. CDR3 nucleotides: TGTGCCAGCTCATCAGAGGCAGGGAGCTATGGCTACACCTTC. Translating gives CASSSEAGSYGYTF.

This clonotype was found many times. The chain combines TRBV6-1 with TRBJ2-1; the D gene is possibly TRBD2 (6 bases). This CDR3 has 11 amino acids. Per the germline V gene, CDR1 is MNHNS and CDR2 is SASEGT. The ends were cut back, 5 bases at V and 12 bases at J, with 11 bases in the middle. The CDR3 DNA follows: TGTGCCAGCAGTCCCGGGGGTCGGCAGTTCTTC. Encoded protein: CASSPGGRQFF.

V gene TRBV5-1 combines with J gene TRBJ1-6; perhaps TRBD1 as D (5 bases). The CDR3 length is 15 residues. The V gene lost 0 bases and the J gene lost 6 bases, with 10 bases spanning the gap. In germline, CDR1 is SGHRS, CDR2 YFSETQ. CDR3 in DNA: TGCGCCAGCAGCTTGGACGGGGGTCGTAATTCACCCCTCCACTTT. As protein: CASSLDGGRNSPLHF.